This entry lists 23 T cell receptor beta chains sequenced from one sample in a study of early T cells in non-severe SARS-CoV-2 infection. From the 5' RACE reads, TCRdb called clonotypes with MiXCR, one entry per CDR3 protein. The sample has 74,000 or so distinct CDR3 sequences; roughly 13% are singletons. Source material: whole blood. These receptors were collected from an adult who was a healthcare worker with PCR-confirmed SARS-CoV-2 infection or an uninfected control (not recorded which).

This clonotype was counted ten times or more. The chain employs TRBV20-1 and TRBJ2-1; 9 bases match TRBD2. The CDR3 totals 15 residues. The V segment lost 7 bases and the J segment 5 bases; nucleotides outside the gene matches: 12. CDR1 DFQATT and CDR2 SNEGSKA come from the germline V gene (reference sequence). The CDR3 coding sequence is TGCAGTGGCAGGACTGGGCGGGGGGGTAACAATGAGCAGTTCTTC. Encoded protein: CSGRTGRGGNNEQFF.

There are many counts of this clonotype. The chain couples TRBV3-1 to TRBJ1-2, with 7 bases matching TRBD1. The CDR3 totals 13 residues. The trim removed 4 bases at V and 4 bases at J, leaving 3 bases unmatched. Germline assignment: CDR1 LGHDT and CDR2 YNNKEL (reference sequence). Here the CDR3 DNA reads TGTGCCAGCAGCCTTGGACAGGTCTATGGCTACACCTTC. The encoded protein is CASSLGQVYGYTF. Supplemented by reference TRBV3-1 and TRBJ1-2, the full variable domain reads DTAVSQTPKYLVTQMGNDKSIKCEQNLGHDTMYWYKQDSKKFLKIMFSYNNKELIINETVPNRFSPKSPDKAHLNLHINSLELGDSAVYFCASSLGQVYGYTFGSGTRLTVV.

This clonotype was detected ten times or more. The chain recombines TRBV9 with TRBJ2-7; 7 nucleotides align to TRBD2. V lost 4 bases, J lost 4 bases, and 8 bases stayed unmatched. From germline, CDR1 is SGDLS and CDR2 YYNGEE. This CDR3 region has 14 residues. The CDR3 nucleotides read TGTGCCAGCAGCCCCGGCGGGGGTAGGTACGAGCAGTACTTC. As protein: CASSPGGGRYEQYF.

This chain joins TRBV11-2 and TRBJ2-7; unclear D gene. Trimming pared 4 bases from V and 3 bases from J, leaving 10 bases between. CDR1 SGHAT and CDR2 FQNNGV come from the germline V gene. The CDR3 is made up of 13 amino acids. The DNA of the CDR3 is TGTGCCAGCAGCTCGGTCTCGATCTACGAGCAGTACTTC. This sequence encodes CASSSVSIYEQYF.

Concerning this clonotype: Its ends do not fully match the called genes, so a read error is possible. The chain combines TRBV4-3 with TRBJ2-3; unclear D gene. This CDR3 has 18 residues. CDR1 is LGHNA and CDR2 is YSLEER in the germline V gene. The CDR3 protein is CASSEDPTLVSSTDTQYF. In DNA, the CDR3 is TGCGCCAGCAGCGAAGACCCAACCCTCGTTTCTAGCACAGATACGCAGTATTTT.

V usage is TRBV12-3 or TRBV12-4 and J usage is TRBJ2-2, with 13 positions matching TRBD2. The CDR3 spans 18 residues. V was pared by 6 bases and J by 4 bases, with 11 bases of the junction left unmatched. The DNA of the CDR3 is TGTGCCAGCAGATACAGCCCGGGACTAGCGGGGCCCACCGGGGAGCTGTTTTTT. This encodes CASRYSPGLAGPTGELFF.

The CDR3 DNA is TGTGCCAGCAGTCCGGGACTAGCGGGAGGAGCCGATACGCAGTATTTT. This encodes CASSPGLAGGADTQYF. The V call is TRBV27, the J call TRBJ2-3; 15 nucleotides align to TRBD2. Germline loops: CDR1 MNHEY, CDR2 SMNVEV (reference sequence). This CDR3 contains 16 residues. V gave up 5 bases and J gave up 6 bases; unmatched junction bases: 6.

This clonotype has a handful of counts. The chain recombines TRBV7-6 with TRBJ2-1; 9 bases align to TRBD2. V trimming: 1 base; J trimming: 3 bases; junction bases outside the gene matches: 4. Germline lookup yields CDR1 SGHVS and CDR2 FNYEAQ. CDR3 length equals 16 residues. The CDR3 sequence: CASSLDQAGGYNEQFF. CDR3 nucleotide sequence: TGTGCCAGCAGCTTAGATCAAGCGGGGGGCTACAATGAGCAGTTCTTC.

This clonotype has at least ten counts. The chain combines TRBV2 with TRBJ2-4; D is perhaps TRBD1 (7 bases). Germline V gene sequence: CDR1 SNHLY, CDR2 FYNNEI. The CDR3 is made up of 14 amino acids. Trimming pared 8 bases from V and 1 base from J, leaving 12 bases between. The CDR3 sequence is CASGGTAAKNIQYF. Written as DNA, the CDR3 is TGTGCCAGCGGGGGGACAGCCGCCAAAAACATTCAGTACTTC.

This clonotype appeared many times. The chain links TRBV11-2 to TRBJ2-7, with a weak D call TRBD2 (5 bases). V shed 4 bases and J shed 3 bases, with 13 bases lying between them. Germline assignment: CDR1 SGHAT and CDR2 FQNNGV. The CDR3 is 14 amino acids. CDR3 bases: TGTGCCAGCAGCTCCAATCGGAGGTTCTACGAGCAGTACTTC. Translated, it gives CASSSNRRFYEQYF.

This clonotype was seen only a few times. J is TRBJ1-1 and V is TRBV5-1; D not resolved. CDR3 length: 15 amino acids. The germline V and J ends were trimmed by 1 base and 1 base, with 11 bases remaining between them. The V gene's germline CDR1 is SGHRS and CDR2 YFSETQ. CDR3 coding DNA: TGCGCCAGCAGCTTGTATCCCCCGGGGAACACTGAAGCTTTCTTT. Protein: CASSLYPPGNTEAFF.

The CDR3 spells CASSVSGALGYTQYF. Written as DNA, the CDR3 is TGTGCCAGCAGCGTTAGCGGGGCTCTAGGGTATACGCAGTATTTT. The rearrangement links TRBV7-2 to TRBJ2-3; the match to TRBD2 covers 8 bases. V shed 5 bases, J shed 7 bases, and the junction held 11 bases outside the gene matches. Per germline, CDR1 SGHTA and CDR2 FQGNSA. This CDR3 has 15 residues.

The sample holds many counts of this clonotype. V usage is TRBV6-5 and J usage is TRBJ1-2; maybe TRBD1 (6 bases). This CDR3 spans 14 amino acids. The germline V and J ends were trimmed by 6 bases and 8 bases, with 19 bases remaining between them. The germline V gene encodes CDR1 MNHEY and CDR2 SVGAGI. The CDR3 is CASSQTGRGRGYTF. As DNA, the CDR3 is TGTGCCAGCAGCCAAACAGGGCGGGGTAGAGGCTACACCTTC.

The V call is TRBV9, the J call TRBJ2-1, with D perhaps assigned TRBD1 or TRBD2 (5 bases each). Germline V gives CDR1 SGDLS, CDR2 YYNGEE. This CDR3 has 15 residues. Trimming cost V 3 bases and J 3 bases, with 13 bases left between them. The CDR3 DNA sequence: TGTGCCAGCAGCGCATGGGGGTCCTTCTACAATGAGCAGTTCTTC. Translating it yields CASSAWGSFYNEQFF.

The chain uses TRBV5-1 and TRBJ2-1; D ambiguous. The CDR3 contains 11 residues. Trimming stripped 6 bases from V and 9 bases from J, with 10 bases between. The germline V gene has CDR1 SGHRS and CDR2 YFSETQ. The CDR3 region has the DNA TGCGCCAGCACCAGTGGGCTTGAGCAGTTCTTC. Protein sequence: CASTSGLEQFF. Using reference TRBV5-1 and TRBJ2-1 for the parts outside the CDR3, the full variable domain is KAGVTQTPRYLIKTRGQQVTLSCSPISGHRSVSWYQQTPGQGLQFLFEYFSETQRNKGNFPGRFSGRQFSNSRSEMNVSTLELGDSALYLCASTSGLEQFFGPGTRLTVL.

This clonotype was found a few times. V and J are TRBV7-6 and TRBJ2-1; no clear D. V was trimmed by 1 base and J by 4 bases, leaving 2 bases between them. CDR3 size: 12 residues. CDR1 is SGHVS and CDR2 is FNYEAQ in the germline V gene. The CDR3 is CASSLVYNEQFF. Written as DNA, the CDR3 is TGTGCCAGCAGCTTAGTTTACAATGAGCAGTTCTTC. Supplemented by reference TRBV7-6 and TRBJ2-1, the full variable domain reads GAGVSQSPRYKVTKRGQDVALRCDPISGHVSLYWYRQALGQGPEFLTYFNYEAQQDKSGLPNDRFSAERPEGSISTLTIQRTEQRDSAMYRCASSLVYNEQFFGPGTRLTVL.

V is TRBV20-1 and J is TRBJ2-1, with D hard to call. The CDR3 covers 15 residues. CDR1 is DFQATT, CDR2 SNEGSKA, per germline (reference sequence). Trimming took 4 bases from V and 7 from J, leaving 20 bases between them. The CDR3 loop is CSAITKYYSFNEQFF. CDR3 sequence (DNA): TGCAGTGCTATCACTAAGTACTATTCATTTAATGAGCAGTTCTTC.

This clonotype occurred many times. The V and J genes are TRBV11-2 and TRBJ2-1, with 12 positions matching TRBD2. The CDR3 totals 12 residues. Germline assignment: CDR1 SGHAT and CDR2 FQNNGV. V trimming: 5 bases; J trimming: 10 bases; junction bases outside the gene matches: 0. The CDR3 coding sequence is TGTGCCAGCAGCGGGACTAGCGGGGAGCAGTTCTTC. Protein product: CASSGTSGEQFF.

The chain couples TRBV11-2 to TRBJ2-1, with D perhaps being TRBD1 or TRBD2 (5 bases each). The CDR3 runs to 13 residues. The germline V and J ends were trimmed by 5 bases and 4 bases, with 9 bases remaining between them. The V gene's germline CDR1 is SGHAT and CDR2 FQNNGV. CDR3 coding DNA: TGTGCCAGCAGCCGGGGCAGTTACAATGAGCAGTTCTTC. Amino acid sequence: CASSRGSYNEQFF. The full variable domain, with the rest looked up from reference TRBV11-2 and TRBJ2-1, is EAGVAQSPRYKIIEKRQSVAFWCNPISGHATLYWYQQILGQGPKLLIQFQNNGVVDDSQLPKDRFSAERLKGVDSTLKIQPAKLEDSAVYLCASSRGSYNEQFFGPGTRLTVL.

The V gene is TRBV6-2 or TRBV6-3, the J gene TRBJ1-1; 7 bases align to TRBD1. CDR1 and CDR2 from the germline V gene are MNHEY and SVGEGT. The ends lost 6 bases at V and 8 bases at J; junction bases unmatched: 9. The CDR3 consists of 13 residues. CDR3: CASSRGTAGEAFF. DNA of the CDR3: TGTGCCAGCAGCCGAGGGACAGCCGGGGAAGCTTTCTTT.

This clonotype was counted only a few times. This rearrangement joins TRBV6-6 to TRBJ1-4, with a tentative D call TRBD1 (5 bases). The CDR3 extends over 14 amino acids. Per the germline V gene, CDR1 is MNHNY and CDR2 is SVGAGI (reference sequence). With 6 bases removed from V and 14 bases from J, the gap between germline ends came to 22 bases. The chain's CDR3 is CASSRDSVSGGLFF. DNA for the CDR3: TGTGCCAGCAGCCGCGACAGTGTCAGTGGGGGTCTGTTTTTT.

The sample holds a few counts of this clonotype. The gene calls are TRBV5-6 and TRBJ1-2, with D unclear. CDR3 length equals 14 residues. V was clipped by 1 base and J by 4 bases, with 11 bases between them. CDR1 SGHDT and CDR2 YYEEEE come from the germline V gene. CDR3 sequence reads: CASSLQTALYGYTF. In nucleotides, the CDR3 is TGTGCCAGCAGCTTGCAGACGGCTCTCTATGGCTACACCTTC.

This clonotype was seen ten or more times. The J gene is TRBJ2-5, the V gene TRBV24-1; no clear D. This CDR3 comprises 15 residues. Germline lookup yields CDR1 KGHDR and CDR2 SFDVKD. V was pared by 3 bases and J by 2 bases, with 12 bases between. The CDR3: CATSDRAQLQETQYF. The CDR3 DNA reads as TGTGCCACCAGTGATAGGGCACAGTTACAAGAGACCCAGTACTTC.